Following are 12 T cell receptor beta chains from one sample sequenced in a study of CD8 T cells in ankylosing spondylitis (dated by TCRdb to about 2017). General conclusions and limits of the study: Blood from ankylosing spondylitis patients appeared to be characterized by a TCR beta motif composed of 7 to 9 highly homologous amino acid variants.

No antigens are known for them. Library preparation used 5' RACE. The sequencer was an Illumina HiSeq 2500. TCRdb reran the public reads through fastp at Q25 and MiXCR, keeping productive beta chains. Entries that share a CDR3 protein sequence are merged under the most common genes and DNA. Recorded for this sample are some 840,000 distinct CDR3 sequences; 12% of them occurred a single time. In total, the top ten clones hold approximately 0.5% of the sample. The sequencing input was blood, either unsorted or a sorted T cell fraction (not recorded which). These receptors all stem from a male donor with ankylosing spondylitis.

A single count supports this clonotype. No conserved phenylalanine or tryptophan ends this CDR3, so it is likely a read error. This chain links TRBV20-1 with TRBJ2-4; the D is unclear. The V end lost 7 bases, the J end lost 8 bases, and 9 bases lay between the germline ends. CDR3 length: 10 residues. Germline assignment: CDR1 DFQATT and CDR2 SNEGSKA (reference sequence). The CDR3 loop is CSVTLDIQYS. DNA of the CDR3: TGCAGTGTTACATTGGACATTCAGTACTCC.

The chain has TRBV6-5 and TRBJ2-7; perhaps TRBD2 as D (5 bases). The germline CDR1 and CDR2 sequences are MNHEY and SVGAGI. CDR3 size: 15 residues. The ends were cut back, 0 bases at V and 2 bases at J, with 11 bases in the middle. The CDR3 nucleotides are TGTGCCAGCAGTTACTCCAGAGGGCCCGCCTACGAGCAGTACTTC. Translating it yields CASSYSRGPAYEQYF.

This clonotype has a count of ten or more. J is TRBJ1-1 and V is TRBV6-1, with 7 nucleotides matching TRBD1. Trimming cost V 5 bases and J 6 bases; bases outside gene matches: 3. The CDR3 has 12 residues. Germline lookup yields CDR1 MNHNS and CDR2 SASEGT. The CDR3 region has the DNA TGTGCCAGCAGTTGGACAGGAGCTGAAGCTTTCTTT. Residues: CASSWTGAEAFF.

The J gene is TRBJ2-1, the V gene TRBV20-1; TRBD2 matches 12 bases. The germline V gene encodes CDR1 DFQATT and CDR2 SNEGSKA (reference sequence). The CDR3 is made up of 14 amino acids. Trimming at V came to 5 bases and at J to 8 bases, leaving 7 bases not matched to a gene. In DNA form, the CDR3 reads TGCAGTGCTCCTCTAGCGGGAGGGTTCGATGAGCAGTTCTTC. Its translation is CSAPLAGGFDEQFF.

V gene TRBV20-1 combines with J gene TRBJ2-7, with TRBD2 identical over 7 bases. The CDR3 totals 13 residues. CDR1 is DFQATT and CDR2 is SNEGSKA in the germline V gene (reference sequence). Trimming cost V 8 bases and J 1 base; bases outside gene matches: 8. The CDR3 reads CSSSGTTSYEQYF. Written as DNA, the CDR3 is TGCAGTTCTTCCGGGACTACATCCTACGAGCAGTACTTC.

This clonotype was counted ten times or more. CDR3 DNA sequence: TGTGCCAGCAGCTTAGGGGCTATAGATACGCAGTATTTT. Translated: CASSLGAIDTQYF. The J gene is TRBJ2-3, the V gene TRBV7-9, with D unclear. The CDR3 has 13 amino acids. V lost 1 base and J lost 5, with 7 bases in between. Germline CDR1 is SEHNR and CDR2 is FQNEAQ (reference sequence).

Many counts were recorded for this clonotype. The CDR3 bases are TGCGCCAGCAGCGTTGGGACCCACACCTCCGAGCAGTACTTC. This translates into CASSVGTHTSEQYF. This sequence joins TRBV5-1 and TRBJ2-7; TRBD1 or TRBD2 may be the D gene (5 bases each). This CDR3 comprises 14 residues. V was trimmed by 4 bases and J by 6 bases, leaving 17 bases between them. The V gene's germline CDR1 is SGHRS and CDR2 YFSETQ. The complete variable domain, with remaining parts taken from reference TRBV5-1 and TRBJ2-7, reads KAGVTQTPRYLIKTRGQQVTLSCSPISGHRSVSWYQQTPGQGLQFLFEYFSETQRNKGNFPGRFSGRQFSNSRSEMNVSTLELGDSALYLCASSVGTHTSEQYFGPGTRLTVT.

This clonotype was detected many times. As DNA, the CDR3 is TGTGCCAGCAGTTACTCGTGGGCCTCCACTGAAGCTTTCTTT. It translates to CASSYSWASTEAFF. The chain recombines TRBV6-5 with TRBJ1-1, with D unclear. CDR3 length equals 14 residues. The V end was cut by 0 bases, the J end by 4 bases, with 9 bases between. Per the germline V gene, CDR1 is MNHEY and CDR2 is SVGAGI.

This clonotype has ten or more counts. The chain has TRBV6-5 and TRBJ1-1, with TRBD1 as a possible D gene (5 bases). The ends were cut back, 7 bases at V and 3 bases at J, with 15 bases in the middle. The CDR3 is made up of 14 amino acids. The germline CDR1 and CDR2 sequences are MNHEY and SVGAGI. CDR3 amino acids: CASTSGQGDTEAFF. The CDR3, as DNA: TGTGCCAGCACTTCGGGGCAGGGTGACACTGAAGCTTTCTTT.

This clonotype was counted at least ten times. The chain links TRBV12-3 or TRBV12-4 to TRBJ1-2, with a weak D call TRBD1 (6 bases). This CDR3 has 13 amino acids. V was clipped by 1 base and J by 6 bases, with 9 bases between them. DNA for the CDR3: TGTGCCAGCAGTTTAGGCAGGGGACATGGCTACACCTTC. Translated: CASSLGRGHGYTF.

The chain joins TRBV24-1 to TRBJ2-2, with a possible D match to TRBD1 (6 bases). This CDR3 is built from 16 residues. V lost 5 bases, J lost 1 base, and 13 bases lay in between. Germline V gives CDR1 KGHDR, CDR2 SFDVKD. The CDR3 DNA sequence: TGTGCCACCAGTGCCACGGGACATGAGAACACCGGGGAGCTGTTTTTT. Translated: CATSATGHENTGELFF.

This chain joins TRBV9 and TRBJ2-5; TRBD1 might be the D (8 bases). V lost 2 bases to trimming and J lost 4 bases, with 15 bases between them. The V gene's germline CDR1 is SGDLS and CDR2 YYNGEE. There are 15 residues in the CDR3. CDR3 nucleotides: TGTGCCAGCAGCGTTGAGACAGGGGAGGGAGAGACCCAGTACTTC. This codes for CASSVETGEGETQYF.